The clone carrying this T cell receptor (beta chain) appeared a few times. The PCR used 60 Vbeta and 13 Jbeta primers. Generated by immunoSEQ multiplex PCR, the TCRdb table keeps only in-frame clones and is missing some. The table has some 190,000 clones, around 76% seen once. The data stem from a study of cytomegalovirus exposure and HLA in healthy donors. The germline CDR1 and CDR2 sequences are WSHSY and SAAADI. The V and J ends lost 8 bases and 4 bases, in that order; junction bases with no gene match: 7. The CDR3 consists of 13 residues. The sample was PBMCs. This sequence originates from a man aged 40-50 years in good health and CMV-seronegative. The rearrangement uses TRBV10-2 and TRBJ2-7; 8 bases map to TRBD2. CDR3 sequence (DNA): TGCGCCAGCCAGGTCGGGGGGGGTTACGAGCAGTACTTC. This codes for CASQVGGGYEQYF.